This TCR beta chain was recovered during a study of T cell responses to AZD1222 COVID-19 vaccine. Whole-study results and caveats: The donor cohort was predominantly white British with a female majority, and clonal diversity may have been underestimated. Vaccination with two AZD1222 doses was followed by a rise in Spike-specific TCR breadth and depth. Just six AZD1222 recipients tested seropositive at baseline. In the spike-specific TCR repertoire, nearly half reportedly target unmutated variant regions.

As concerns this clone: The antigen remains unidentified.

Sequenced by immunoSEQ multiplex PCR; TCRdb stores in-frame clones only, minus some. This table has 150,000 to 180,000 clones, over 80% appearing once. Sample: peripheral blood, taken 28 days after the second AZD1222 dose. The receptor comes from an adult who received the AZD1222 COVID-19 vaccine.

This chain's CDR3 is CASSLEAYNNEQFF. The CDR3 nucleotides read TGCGCCAGCAGCTTGGAGGCATACAACAATGAGCAGTTCTTC. V gene TRBV5-1 combines with J gene TRBJ2-1; D remains ambiguous. The germline gives CDR1 SGHRS, CDR2 YFSETQ. The CDR3 spans 14 residues. Trimming cost V 0 bases and J 5 bases, with 9 bases left between them.